The 13 T cell receptor beta chains below all came from one sample that was sequenced in a study of cytomegalovirus exposure and HLA in healthy donors. Here immunoSEQ multiplex PCR was the method, and the copy in TCRdb shows in-frame clones only, minus some. The table records roughly 75,000 clones, roughly 94% of them present only once. Sequencing was performed on PBMCs. These receptors all stem from a woman between 18 and 29 years old in good health and CMV-seronegative.

This chain connects TRBV11-3 to TRBJ2-5, with a possible D match to TRBD2 (5 bases). The CDR3 consists of 14 residues. Germline CDR1 and CDR2: SGHNT and YENEEA. The germline V and J ends were trimmed by 4 bases and 2 bases, with 11 bases remaining between them. The CDR3 loop reads CASSYTSGQETQYF. The CDR3 region has the DNA TGTGCCAGCAGCTACACTAGTGGGCAAGAGACCCAGTACTTC.

This clone has more than one count but fewer than ten. CDR3 sequence reads: CASSQGVPYNSPLHF. Here the CDR3 DNA reads TGCGCCAGCAGCCAGGGGGTCCCCTATAATTCACCCCTCCACTTT. V is TRBV5-1 and J is TRBJ1-6, with TRBD1 identical over 7 bases. V lost 4 bases and J lost 2; bases outside the gene matches: 3. Per germline, CDR1 SGHRS and CDR2 YFSETQ. The CDR3 spans 15 residues. The complete variable domain, with remaining parts taken from reference TRBV5-1 and TRBJ1-6, reads KAGVTQTPRYLIKTRGQQVTLSCSPISGHRSVSWYQQTPGQGLQFLFEYFSETQRNKGNFPGRFSGRQFSNSRSEMNVSTLELGDSALYLCASSQGVPYNSPLHFGNGTRLTVT.

The chain recombines TRBV6-5 with TRBJ1-1; D gene unclear. The CDR3 totals 15 residues. The germline V and J ends were trimmed by 0 bases and 4 bases, with 12 bases remaining between them. CDR1 MNHEY and CDR2 SVGAGI come from the germline V gene. CDR3 coding DNA: TGTGCCAGCAGTTACTCGAAGTCGGGGTCCACTGAAGCTTTCTTT. Translation gives CASSYSKSGSTEAFF.

This chain links TRBV9 with TRBJ2-4; D might be TRBD1 (6 bases). The V end was cut by 5 bases, the J end by 0 bases, with 15 bases between. The germline CDR1 and CDR2 sequences are SGDLS and YYNGEE. The CDR3 covers 16 residues. The CDR3 DNA follows: TGTGCCAGCAGTGCTACAGGGACCCTAGCCAAAAACATTCAGTACTTC. As protein: CASSATGTLAKNIQYF.

The chain uses TRBV27 and TRBJ2-1; the D gene is possibly TRBD2 (5 bases). CDR3 size: 16 residues. V was cut by 4 bases and J by 0 bases, with 13 bases left in between. In germline, CDR1 is MNHEY, CDR2 SMNVEV (reference sequence). This CDR3 is CASSSRTGSSYNEQFF. DNA for the CDR3: TGTGCCAGCAGTTCCCGGACGGGAAGCTCCTACAATGAGCAGTTCTTC.

The chain combines TRBV6-1 with TRBJ2-7, with 9 positions matching TRBD1. This CDR3 spans 17 amino acids. CDR1 is MNHNS, CDR2 SASEGT, per germline. With V trimmed by 1 base and J by 4 bases, 11 bases remained unmatched. Here the CDR3 reads CASSEVGGTGSGYEQYF. The CDR3 DNA is TGTGCCAGCAGTGAAGTGGGGGGGACAGGGAGTGGATACGAGCAGTACTTC.

The chain recombines TRBV5-1 with TRBJ2-1; 7 bases match TRBD2. The trim removed 0 bases at V and 3 bases at J, leaving 3 bases unmatched. The CDR3 consists of 15 residues. Germline assignment: CDR1 SGHRS and CDR2 YFSETQ. The CDR3 coding sequence is TGCGCCAGCAGCTTGGGAACTAGCGACTACAATGAGCAGTTCTTC. Its translation: CASSLGTSDYNEQFF.

The chain has TRBV7-9 and TRBJ1-2, with D perhaps matching TRBD1 (5 bases). CDR3 length: 15 residues. Germline CDR1 is SEHNR and CDR2 is FQNEAQ (reference sequence). Deletions cut 5 bases from V and 2 bases from J, with 15 bases between. The CDR3 is CASSPESTENYGYTF. CDR3 nucleotides: TGTGCCAGCAGCCCAGAATCGACAGAAAACTATGGCTACACCTTC.

The chain combines TRBV29-1 with TRBJ2-5, with D perhaps matching TRBD2 (5 bases). The V gene lost 4 bases and the J gene lost 2 bases, with 26 bases spanning the gap. Germline CDR1 SQVTM, CDR2 ANQGSEA. The CDR3 runs to 18 residues. The DNA for the CDR3 is TGCAGCGTTGCCCCTCCGGGGAGCGCGCCGCCGGGTCAAGAGACCCAGTACTTC. This translates into CSVAPPGSAPPGQETQYF.

This chain joins TRBV29-1 and TRBJ1-1, with D hard to call. CDR1 is SQVTM, CDR2 ANQGSEA, per germline. This CDR3 region has 12 residues. V lost 7 bases to trimming and J lost 3 bases, with 12 bases between them. The CDR3 sequence is CSAAGVDTEAFF. As DNA, the CDR3 is TGCAGCGCTGCCGGGGTTGACACTGAAGCTTTCTTT.

The chain links TRBV11-3 to TRBJ2-5; D gene ambiguous. Germline V lookup: CDR1 SGHNT, CDR2 YENEEA. Trimming pared 1 base from V and 8 bases from J, leaving 8 bases between. This CDR3 region has 12 residues. The CDR3 region is CASSLGEITQYF. CDR3 DNA: TGTGCCAGCAGCTTAGGCGAGATAACCCAGTACTTC.

The gene calls are TRBV28 and TRBJ2-7; the match to TRBD2 covers 12 bases. The CDR3 sequence is 15 residues long. V dropped 5 bases and J dropped 7; count of bases not matched to a gene: 9. Germline CDR1 MDHEN, CDR2 SYDVKM. CDR3 in amino acids: CASSGLAGPHWEQYF. CDR3 bases: TGTGCCAGCAGTGGACTAGCGGGACCCCACTGGGAGCAGTACTTC.

This clone appeared once. V is TRBV11-2 and J is TRBJ2-7, with 9 bases aligning to TRBD1. Trimming at V came to 5 bases and at J to 0 bases, leaving 8 bases not matched to a gene. The CDR3 runs to 16 residues. From germline, CDR1 is SGHAT and CDR2 FQNNGV. The CDR3 DNA reads as TGTGCCAGCAGCAATTCCGGGACAGGGTCCTCCTACGAGCAGTACTTC. Translation gives CASSNSGTGSSYEQYF. The full variable domain, rest sourced from reference TRBV11-2 and TRBJ2-7, is EAGVAQSPRYKIIEKRQSVAFWCNPISGHATLYWYQQILGQGPKLLIQFQNNGVVDDSQLPKDRFSAERLKGVDSTLKIQPAKLEDSAVYLCASSNSGTGSSYEQYFGPGTRLTVT.